The 5 T cell receptor beta chains listed next were all sequenced from one sample in a study of blood T cell repertoires in COVID-19. Only in-frame clones appear in the TCRdb table, and some are missing; sequencing was by immunoSEQ multiplex PCR. This sample has 52,000 or so clones, with less than 85% found just once. Material for sequencing was peripheral blood. The receptors stem from a man in his 70s with active COVID-19.

This clone was counted only a few times. The chain employs TRBV18 and TRBJ1-1; tentative D call: TRBD1 (5 bases). Trimming took 3 bases from V and 5 from J, leaving 13 bases between them. Germline CDR1 is KGHSH and CDR2 is LQKENI. This CDR3 has 14 residues. CDR3 loop: CASSPPGGGTEAFF. The DNA for the CDR3 is TGTGCCAGCTCACCCCCCGGGGGGGGGACTGAAGCTTTCTTT.

This clone has more than one count but fewer than ten. This sequence joins TRBV5-4 and TRBJ1-2; no reliable D call. Germline CDR1 reads SGHNT; CDR2 reads YYREEE (reference sequence). Trimming removed 3 bases from V and 0 bases from J, with 9 bases in between. The CDR3 runs to 14 residues. CDR3 bases: TGTGCCAGCAGCTCGAGAGTCCCTAACTATGGCTACACCTTC. It is translated as CASSSRVPNYGYTF. The entire variable domain, with the rest obtained from reference TRBV5-4 and TRBJ1-2, is as follows: ETGVTQSPTHLIKTRGQQVTLRCSSQSGHNTVSWYQQALGQGPQFIFQYYREEENGRGNFPPRFSGLQFPNYSSELNVNALELDDSALYLCASSSRVPNYGYTFGSGTRLTVV.

This chain joins TRBV19 and TRBJ2-5; D not resolved. Germline assignment: CDR1 LNHDA and CDR2 SQIVND (reference sequence). Trimming took 6 bases from V and 5 from J, leaving 13 bases between them. The CDR3 length is 13 residues. The chain's CDR3 is CASSLFTWETQYF. For the CDR3, the DNA is TGTGCCAGTAGCTTGTTCACATGGGAGACCCAGTACTTC.

V gene TRBV2 combines with J gene TRBJ2-3, with 7 nucleotides matching TRBD2. The CDR3 totals 16 residues. Per the germline V gene, CDR1 is SNHLY and CDR2 is FYNNEI. Germline trimming cut 2 bases from V and 1 base from J; bases unmatched to any gene: 6. CDR3: CASSESTSPRTDTQYF. Written as DNA, the CDR3 is TGTGCCAGCAGTGAATCGACTAGCCCCCGCACAGATACGCAGTATTTT.

The chain joins TRBV6-2 or TRBV6-3 to TRBJ2-7; 9 bases map to TRBD2. The CDR3 has 14 residues. Per germline, CDR1 MNHEY and CDR2 SVGEGT. The J segment lost 3 bases and the V segment lost 1 base, leaving 1 base of the junction unmatched. CDR3 in amino acids: CASSYLREGYEQYF. The CDR3 coding sequence is TGTGCCAGCAGTTACTTGCGGGAGGGCTACGAGCAGTACTTC.